The rows below give T cell receptor beta chains drawn from one sample of a study of tumor-infiltrating lymphocytes in primary liver carcinoma. TCRdb passed the multiplex PCR reads through MiXCR, listing each CDR3 protein once. The sample consists of 99,000 or so distinct CDR3 sequences, 80% to 85% of them appearing once. Source material: liver tumor tissue from sampling region 3. The receptors were sampled from a man aged 35-49 years with primary liver carcinoma and hepatitis B virus infection. Each CDR3 is given with its conserved first and last residue. Fields, in order: D gene, clone size, V gene, J gene, CDR3 DNA, CDR3 protein. The D gene is left open where the match is weak. Part of the rows lack a size; the others show once, few, many or a class for expanded clones.

d_gene: .; abundance: .; v_gene: TRBV29-1; j_gene: TRBJ1-1; CDR3nt: TGCAGCTTCGCCAGGTCAACGATGAACACTGAAGCTTTCTTT; CDR3aa: CSFARSTMNTEAFF
d_gene: .; abundance: .; v_gene: TRBV7-2; j_gene: TRBJ2-1; CDR3nt: TGTGCCAGCAGCTTATCGCTGGGCGGTAGCTCCTACAATGAGCAGTTTTTC; CDR3aa: CASSLSLGGSSYNEQFF
d_gene: .; abundance: once; v_gene: TRBV7-3; j_gene: TRBJ2-1; CDR3nt: TGTGCCAGCAGCTTAGGCATGAGCTCCTACAATGAGCAGTTCTTC; CDR3aa: CASSLGMSSYNEQFF
d_gene: TRBD2; abundance: .; v_gene: TRBV12-3/TRBV12-4; j_gene: TRBJ2-1; CDR3nt: TGTGTCAGTAGTTCCGTAGCGGGAGGGGTTGAGCAGCTCTTC; CDR3aa: CVSSSVAGGVEQLF
d_gene: .; abundance: few; v_gene: TRBV7-2; j_gene: TRBJ2-7; CDR3nt: TGTGCCAGCAGCTCCAGCCCCGGGGCCTACGAGCAGTACTTC; CDR3aa: CASSSSPGAYEQYF
d_gene: .; abundance: .; v_gene: TRBV6-1; j_gene: TRBJ2-1; CDR3nt: TGTGCCAGTGGATTCGGGACCACATCTAGCGATGAGCAGTTCTTC; CDR3aa: CASGFGTTSSDEQFF
d_gene: .; abundance: .; v_gene: TRBV14; j_gene: TRBJ2-2; CDR3nt: TGTGCCAGCAGTCAAGTGCTGGAGCTGTTTTTT; CDR3aa: CASSQVLELFF
d_gene: .; abundance: .; v_gene: TRBV4-1; j_gene: TRBJ1-6; CDR3nt: TGCGTCAGCTGCCAACTTAACGGCCTGAATACACCCCTCCACTTT; CDR3aa: CVSCQLNGLNTPLHF
d_gene: .; abundance: .; v_gene: TRBV10-3; j_gene: TRBJ1-1; CDR3nt: TGTGCCATCAGTGATCACCATGACACTGAAGCTTTCTTT; CDR3aa: CAISDHHDTEAFF
d_gene: TRBD1; abundance: .; v_gene: TRBV5-6; j_gene: TRBJ1-2; CDR3nt: TGTACCAGCGGCTCCGGGACAGAGATAGCTTGGGGCTATGGCTACACCTTC; CDR3aa: CTSGSGTEIAWGYGYTF
d_gene: .; abundance: once; v_gene: TRBV12-3/TRBV12-4; j_gene: TRBJ1-2; CDR3nt: TGTGCCAGCAACCGATTCGCCGGGGGGAGAGATGGCTATACCTTC; CDR3aa: CASNRFAGGRDGYTF
d_gene: .; abundance: once; v_gene: TRBV6-4; j_gene: TRBJ2-5; CDR3nt: TGTGCCAGTGACAGGACTAACGGGACGGAAGACACCCAGTACTTC; CDR3aa: CASDRTNGTEDTQYF
d_gene: TRBD1; abundance: .; v_gene: TRBV5-1; j_gene: TRBJ1-1; CDR3nt: TGCGCCAGCAGCTTTGCCAGGGGGCGAACTGAAGCTTTCTTT; CDR3aa: CASSFARGRTEAFF
d_gene: TRBD2; abundance: .; v_gene: TRBV5-1; j_gene: TRBJ2-1; CDR3nt: TGCGGCAGCAGCTTGGGACTAGCGGATTGGACGTCCTACAATGAGCAGTTCTTC; CDR3aa: CGSSLGLADWTSYNEQFF
d_gene: TRBD2; abundance: .; v_gene: TRBV6-2/TRBV6-3; j_gene: TRBJ2-5; CDR3nt: TGTACAAGCAGCCCTACCCATCGGACTAGCGGGAGAAGGGAGACCCAGTACTTC; CDR3aa: CTSSPTHRTSGRRETQYF
d_gene: TRBD2; abundance: .; v_gene: TRBV11-2; j_gene: TRBJ2-5; CDR3nt: TGTGCCAGCAGCTTAGGACTAGCGGGTTACTCGAGCGAGACCCAGTACTTC; CDR3aa: CASSLGLAGYSSETQYF
d_gene: TRBD1; abundance: .; v_gene: TRBV4-3; j_gene: TRBJ2-6; CDR3nt: TGCGCCAGCAGCCATGTGACAGGGCACTCTGGGGCCAACGTACTGACTTTC; CDR3aa: CASSHVTGHSGANVLTF
d_gene: .; abundance: .; v_gene: TRBV6-2/TRBV6-3; j_gene: TRBJ2-7; CDR3nt: TGTGCCAGCAACGACGTCAAGGGAAGGTACGAGGAGTACTTC; CDR3aa: CASNDVKGRYEEYF
d_gene: .; abundance: once; v_gene: TRBV5-5; j_gene: TRBJ1-5; CDR3nt: TGTGCCACCAGCTTAATCAGCAATCAGCCTCAGCATTTT; CDR3aa: CATSLISNQPQHF
d_gene: TRBD1; abundance: .; v_gene: TRBV12-3/TRBV12-4; j_gene: TRBJ1-2; CDR3nt: TGTGCCGTCGGACAGGGGGTGGATGGCTATACCTTC; CDR3aa: CAVGQGVDGYTF
d_gene: .; abundance: .; v_gene: TRBV4-1; j_gene: TRBJ2-1; CDR3nt: TGCGCCAGCAGGAGAGATGAATCAGGACAGCTTAATAGCGTGCAGTTCTTC; CDR3aa: CASRRDESGQLNSVQFF
d_gene: .; abundance: .; v_gene: TRBV6-2/TRBV6-3; j_gene: TRBJ2-7; CDR3nt: TGTGCCAGCAGCATTACGTGGATGACCTACGAGCAGTACTTC; CDR3aa: CASSITWMTYEQYF
d_gene: .; abundance: medium-sized; v_gene: TRBV11-2; j_gene: TRBJ1-2; CDR3nt: TGTGCCAGCAGCTCGACACTTTATGGCTACACCTTC; CDR3aa: CASSSTLYGYTF
d_gene: .; abundance: .; v_gene: TRBV5-4; j_gene: TRBJ2-7; CDR3nt: TGTGCCAGCAGCTTAGCAGGTTTCTCCTACGGGCAGTACTTC; CDR3aa: CASSLAGFSYGQYF
d_gene: .; abundance: .; v_gene: TRBV4-3; j_gene: TRBJ2-7; CDR3nt: TGCGCCAGCAGCCAAGAACAGCGTTACGAGCAGAACTTC; CDR3aa: CASSQEQRYEQNF
d_gene: .; abundance: .; v_gene: TRBV4-2; j_gene: TRBJ1-2; CDR3nt: TGTGCCGGCAGCCAAGATAGGACAGCAAATGGCTACACCTTC; CDR3aa: CAGSQDRTANGYTF
d_gene: .; abundance: .; v_gene: TRBV5-1; j_gene: TRBJ2-3; CDR3nt: TGCGCCAACAGCTTGGAATTGCGGAAGGATATGCAGTATTTT; CDR3aa: CANSLELRKDMQYF
d_gene: TRBD1; abundance: .; v_gene: TRBV5-5; j_gene: TRBJ2-7; CDR3nt: TGTATCAGCAGCCTGCGACAGGGTGGCGAGCAGTACTTC; CDR3aa: CISSLRQGGEQYF
d_gene: .; abundance: once; v_gene: TRBV12-3/TRBV12-4; j_gene: TRBJ1-1; CDR3nt: TGTGCCAGCAGTCCTAGGATAGGAAGGACAACTGAAGCTTTCTTT; CDR3aa: CASSPRIGRTTEAFF
d_gene: .; abundance: .; v_gene: TRBV4-2; j_gene: TRBJ2-2; CDR3nt: TGTGCCAGCAGCCAAGATCATGTGGGAAGGGTGCTGTTTTTT; CDR3aa: CASSQDHVGRVLFF
d_gene: TRBD2; abundance: .; v_gene: TRBV28; j_gene: TRBJ2-1; CDR3nt: TGTGCCAGCAGCCAGGTCGAGGGACTAGCGGGAGATAAAAGGTTATATGAGCAGTTCTTC; CDR3aa: CASSQVEGLAGDKRLYEQFF
d_gene: .; abundance: .; v_gene: TRBV24-1; j_gene: TRBJ2-5; CDR3nt: TGTGCCACCAGTGATCCTGGGACAAATGAGACCCAGTACTTC; CDR3aa: CATSDPGTNETQYF
d_gene: .; abundance: .; v_gene: TRBV29-1; j_gene: TRBJ2-7; CDR3nt: TGCAGCGTTTGGAAGGCTCAAACCTCCTACGGGCAGTACTTC; CDR3aa: CSVWKAQTSYGQYF
d_gene: .; abundance: .; v_gene: TRBV12-3/TRBV12-4; j_gene: TRBJ2-7; CDR3nt: TGTAGCAGCAGCATCACGGGACTCCCATACGAGCAGTACTTC; CDR3aa: CSSSITGLPYEQYF
d_gene: .; abundance: .; v_gene: TRBV4-1; j_gene: TRBJ2-7; CDR3nt: TGCGCCAGCAGCCAATTCCCCCAGGGAGCTGGGGACGAGCATTACTTC; CDR3aa: CASSQFPQGAGDEHYF
d_gene: .; abundance: .; v_gene: TRBV5-4; j_gene: TRBJ2-1; CDR3nt: TGTGCCAGCAGTTTGGGGGGAGTGGTTGAGCAGTTCTTC; CDR3aa: CASSLGGVVEQFF
d_gene: .; abundance: once; v_gene: TRBV12-3/TRBV12-4; j_gene: TRBJ2-5; CDR3nt: TGTGCCAGCAGCCGAAGCGGGACAGAGACCCAGTTC; CDR3aa: CASSRSGTETQF
d_gene: .; abundance: .; v_gene: TRBV11-2; j_gene: TRBJ1-1; CDR3nt: TGTGCTAGCAGCTTTGGACGGTCATTAAACACTGAAGCTTTCTTT; CDR3aa: CASSFGRSLNTEAFF
d_gene: .; abundance: .; v_gene: TRBV29-1; j_gene: TRBJ2-7; CDR3nt: TGCAGCACCATGACATCTAGGACCGGCACTCCCTACGAGCACTACTTC; CDR3aa: CSTMTSRTGTPYEHYF
d_gene: TRBD1; abundance: .; v_gene: TRBV6-2/TRBV6-3; j_gene: TRBJ2-5; CDR3nt: TGTGCCATCAGTGCCCAGACAGGGATCCAAGAGACCCAGTACTTC; CDR3aa: CAISAQTGIQETQYF
d_gene: TRBD1; abundance: .; v_gene: TRBV6-6; j_gene: TRBJ1-6; CDR3nt: TGTACCAGCAGTTTAGGGACAGGGGGCAATTCACCCCTCCAGTTT; CDR3aa: CTSSLGTGGNSPLQF
d_gene: .; abundance: .; v_gene: TRBV11-3; j_gene: TRBJ2-1; CDR3nt: TGTGCCGGCAGCTTAGGGGGATCCCCTAGGTACGATGAGCAGTTCTTC; CDR3aa: CAGSLGGSPRYDEQFF
d_gene: .; abundance: medium-sized; v_gene: TRBV10-3; j_gene: TRBJ1-2; CDR3nt: TGTGCCATCAGTGAGTCGACTCAAGGTTATGGCTACACCTTC; CDR3aa: CAISESTQGYGYTF
d_gene: .; abundance: many; v_gene: TRBV7-9; j_gene: TRBJ2-7; CDR3nt: TGTGCCAGCTCCCCAGGCCCCAGTTACGAGCAGTACTTC; CDR3aa: CASSPGPSYEQYF
d_gene: .; abundance: .; v_gene: TRBV6-6; j_gene: TRBJ1-5; CDR3nt: TGTGCCAGCCAAAGGACGGACTTTAGCAATCGGCCCCAACATTTT; CDR3aa: CASQRTDFSNRPQHF
d_gene: TRBD2; abundance: once; v_gene: TRBV5-1; j_gene: TRBJ2-5; CDR3nt: TGCGCCAGCAGCTTGACCGGGGCTAGCGGGGCCATACAAGAGACCCAGTACTTC; CDR3aa: CASSLTGASGAIQETQYF
d_gene: TRBD1; abundance: .; v_gene: TRBV6-6; j_gene: TRBJ1-3; CDR3nt: TGTGCCAGCAGTCCGCCAGGGGGCGACGGAAACACCATGTATTTT; CDR3aa: CASSPPGGDGNTMYF
d_gene: TRBD1; abundance: .; v_gene: TRBV28; j_gene: TRBJ1-2; CDR3nt: TGTGCCAGCAGAGTGACAGGGGGCTATGACTACAGCTTC; CDR3aa: CASRVTGGYDYSF
d_gene: .; abundance: .; v_gene: TRBV11-2; j_gene: TRBJ2-2; CDR3nt: TGTGCCAGCAACACAGACTCGGACACCGGGAAGCCGTTTTTT; CDR3aa: CASNTDSDTGKPFF
d_gene: .; abundance: .; v_gene: TRBV29-1; j_gene: TRBJ1-2; CDR3nt: TGCAGCGTTGGGGCACTAACGGGAAATCAAGTGGCTAACTATGGCTACACCTTC; CDR3aa: CSVGALTGNQVANYGYTF
d_gene: TRBD2; abundance: .; v_gene: TRBV12-5; j_gene: TRBJ2-5; CDR3nt: TGTGCTAGTGGTCCTGGACTAGCGGGAGAGATCCAGCACTTC; CDR3aa: CASGPGLAGEIQHF
d_gene: TRBD2; abundance: .; v_gene: TRBV29-1; j_gene: TRBJ2-5; CDR3nt: TGTAGCATCCTGCGAAGCGGGAGCTGGGCGGAGACCCAATACTTC; CDR3aa: CSILRSGSWAETQYF
d_gene: TRBD1; abundance: once; v_gene: TRBV7-9; j_gene: TRBJ2-2; CDR3nt: TGTGCCAGCAGACCGGGACAGGCGGGGACCCGGGAGCTATTTTTT; CDR3aa: CASRPGQAGTRELFF
d_gene: .; abundance: .; v_gene: TRBV4-3; j_gene: TRBJ2-1; CDR3nt: TGCGCCAGCAACCAAACACGGGAGTTGTACAATGAGCAGTTCTTC; CDR3aa: CASNQTRELYNEQFF
d_gene: .; abundance: .; v_gene: TRBV5-1; j_gene: TRBJ1-1; CDR3nt: TGCGCCACCGCATCGGGGGACATGAACGCTGAAGCTTTCTTT; CDR3aa: CATASGDMNAEAFF